One sample yielded the 9 T cell receptor beta chains listed below, sequenced in a study of beta chain features in type 1 diabetes. Study findings and constraints: Type 1 diabetes patients had TCRB CDR3s that were shorter (moderately but significantly so) in all four CD4+ subsets.

Their antigen targets remain unknown. Every bit of the isolated RNA underwent reverse transcription, so sequencing read expressed TCRB transcripts. Profiling relied on immunoSEQ multiplex PCR, and the TCRdb table lists in-frame clones only, not all of them. The table records 600,000 or so clones, roughly 12% of them present only once. Material: naive CD4+ T cells from blood. These receptors all come from a man under 40 with type 1 diabetes.

The chain combines TRBV28 with TRBJ1-6, with 10 positions matching TRBD1. The CDR3 has 13 amino acids. Losses at the gene ends were 8 bases for V and 8 bases for J; bases not matched to a gene: 3. CDR1 is MDHEN, CDR2 SYDVKM, per germline. The CDR3 DNA reads as TGTGCCAGCCGGACAGGGGGAGATTCACCCCTCCACTTT. Translation: CASRTGGDSPLHF.

This clone has a handful of counts. V and J are TRBV9 and TRBJ2-7; tentative D call: TRBD1 (6 bases). Trimming took off 4 bases at V and 0 bases at J, with 20 bases between the two ends. Germline V gene data show CDR1 as SGDLS and CDR2 as YYNGEE. This CDR3 region has 17 residues. CDR3 DNA sequence: TGTGCCAGCAGCATTCGTCTCCGGACAGTCTACTCCTACGAGCAGTACTTC. This codes for CASSIRLRTVYSYEQYF.

Note on this clone: At the DNA level, this CDR3 is encoded by other sequences in the same sample as well. This chain joins TRBV5-6 and TRBJ2-3; TRBD1 matches at 8 bases. J lost 6 bases, V lost 2 bases, and 2 bases had no gene match. Germline CDR1 reads SGHDT; CDR2 reads YYEEEE. The CDR3 is made up of 13 amino acids. The CDR3 bases are TGTGCCAGCAGCTTACAGGGGGGCGATACGCAGTATTTT. Encoded protein: CASSLQGGDTQYF.

The chain recombines TRBV4-2 with TRBJ1-6; D might be TRBD1 (5 bases). From germline, CDR1 is LGHNA and CDR2 YNFKEQ. There are 17 residues in the CDR3. Trimming removed 0 bases from V and 7 bases from J, with 16 bases in between. Here the CDR3 reads CASSQDPMRQRNSPLHF. The DNA of the CDR3 is TGTGCCAGCAGCCAAGACCCAATGCGACAGAGAAATTCACCCCTCCACTTT.

This clone was detected only a few times. J is TRBJ1-4 and V is TRBV29-1, with D possibly matching TRBD1 (5 bases). The CDR3 sequence is 14 residues long. V was clipped by 4 bases and J by 3 bases, with 12 bases between them. Germline CDR1 SQVTM, CDR2 ANQGSEA. CDR3: CSVAMTVANEKLFF. The CDR3 nucleotides read TGCAGCGTTGCAATGACAGTGGCTAATGAAAAACTGTTTTTT.

V is TRBV11-2 and J is TRBJ1-1; no firm D call. Germline V gene sequence: CDR1 SGHAT, CDR2 FQNNGV. This CDR3 has 14 amino acids. V dropped 6 bases and J dropped 0 bases, with 11 bases sitting between them. The chain's CDR3 is CASRAAWVNTEAFF. The CDR3 DNA is TGTGCCAGCAGAGCCGCATGGGTGAACACTGAAGCTTTCTTT.

This clone was picked up a small number of times. The chain recombines TRBV11-2 with TRBJ2-1; 12 bases match TRBD2. The CDR3 has 17 amino acids. Germline CDR1 is SGHAT and CDR2 is FQNNGV. The trim removed 5 bases at V and 4 bases at J, leaving 9 bases unmatched. The CDR3 DNA follows: TGTGCCAGCAGCAGCAAAGGACTAGCGGGGTATTACAATGAGCAGTTCTTC. This sequence encodes CASSSKGLAGYYNEQFF.

A remark on this clone: At the DNA level, this CDR3 is encoded by other sequences in the same sample as well. The chain has TRBV5-1 and TRBJ1-2; 7 bases fit TRBD1. Unmatched junction bases numbered 2, after V lost 0 bases and J lost 3 bases. Germline V gene sequence: CDR1 SGHRS, CDR2 YFSETQ. This CDR3 has 14 residues. CDR3 loop: CASSLAGTDYGYTF. In nucleotides, the CDR3 is TGCGCCAGCAGCTTGGCCGGGACAGACTATGGCTACACCTTC.

This clone was observed a few times. The chain combines TRBV9 with TRBJ2-3, with 9 bases fitting TRBD2. The ends lost 7 bases at V and 3 bases at J; junction bases unmatched: 9. This CDR3 spans 15 amino acids. CDR1 is SGDLS, CDR2 YYNGEE, per germline. The CDR3 nucleotides are TGTGCCAGCTCTCAGGGGACTAGCAGGACAGATACGCAGTATTTT. Its translation is CASSQGTSRTDTQYF.